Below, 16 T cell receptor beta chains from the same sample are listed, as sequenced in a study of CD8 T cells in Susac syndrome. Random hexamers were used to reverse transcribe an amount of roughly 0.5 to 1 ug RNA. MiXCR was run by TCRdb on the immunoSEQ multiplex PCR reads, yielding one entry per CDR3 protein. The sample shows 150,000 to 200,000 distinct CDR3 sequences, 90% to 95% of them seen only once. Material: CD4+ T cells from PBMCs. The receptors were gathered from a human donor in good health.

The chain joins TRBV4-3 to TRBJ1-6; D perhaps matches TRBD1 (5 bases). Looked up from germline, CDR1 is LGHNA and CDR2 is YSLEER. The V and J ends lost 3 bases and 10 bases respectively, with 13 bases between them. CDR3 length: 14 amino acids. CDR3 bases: TGCGCCAGCAGCCAGGCAGGGAGTTACTCACCCCTCCACTTT. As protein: CASSQAGSYSPLHF.

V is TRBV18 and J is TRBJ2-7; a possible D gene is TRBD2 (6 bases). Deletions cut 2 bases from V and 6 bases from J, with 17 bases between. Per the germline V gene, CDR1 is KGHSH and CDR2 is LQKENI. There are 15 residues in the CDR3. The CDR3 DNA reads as TGTGCCAGCTCACCATCGGCGGGGAATCTTCTCGAGCAGTACTTC. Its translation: CASSPSAGNLLEQYF. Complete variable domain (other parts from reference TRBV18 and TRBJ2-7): NAGVMQNPRHLVRRRGQEARLRCSPMKGHSHVYWYRQLPEEGLKFMVYLQKENIIDESGMPKERFSAEFPKEGPSILRIQQVVRGDSAAYFCASSPSAGNLLEQYFGPGTRLTVT.

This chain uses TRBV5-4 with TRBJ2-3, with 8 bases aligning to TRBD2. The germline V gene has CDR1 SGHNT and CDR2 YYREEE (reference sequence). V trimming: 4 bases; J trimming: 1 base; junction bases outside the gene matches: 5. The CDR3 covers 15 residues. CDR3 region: CASSPTSGGTDTQYF. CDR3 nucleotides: TGTGCCAGCAGCCCCACTAGCGGAGGCACAGATACGCAGTATTTT.

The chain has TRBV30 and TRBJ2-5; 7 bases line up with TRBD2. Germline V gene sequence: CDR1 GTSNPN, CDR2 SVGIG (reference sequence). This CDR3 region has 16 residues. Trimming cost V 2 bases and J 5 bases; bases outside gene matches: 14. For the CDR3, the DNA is TGTGCCTGGAGTAGGGGCTTCGCCTCGCGGGGGGAGACCCAGTACTTC. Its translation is CAWSRGFASRGETQYF.

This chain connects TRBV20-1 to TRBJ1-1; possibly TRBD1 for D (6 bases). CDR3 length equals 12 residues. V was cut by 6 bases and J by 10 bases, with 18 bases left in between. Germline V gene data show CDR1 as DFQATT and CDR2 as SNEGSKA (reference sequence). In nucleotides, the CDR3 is TGCAGTGCCCCGAGGGGGGGCGGGAGAGCTTTCTTT. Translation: CSAPRGGGRAFF.

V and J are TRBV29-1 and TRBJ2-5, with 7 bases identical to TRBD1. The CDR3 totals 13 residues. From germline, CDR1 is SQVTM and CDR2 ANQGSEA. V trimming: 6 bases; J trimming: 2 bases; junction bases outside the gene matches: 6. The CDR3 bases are TGCAGCGTAAAGGACAGGTCTCAAGAGACCCAGTACTTC. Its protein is CSVKDRSQETQYF. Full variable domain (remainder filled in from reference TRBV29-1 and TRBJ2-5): SAVISQKPSRDICQRGTSLTIQCQVDSQVTMMFWYRQQPGQSLTLIATANQGSEATYESGFVIDKFPISRPNLTFSTLTVSNMSPEDSSIYLCSVKDRSQETQYFGPGTRLLVL.

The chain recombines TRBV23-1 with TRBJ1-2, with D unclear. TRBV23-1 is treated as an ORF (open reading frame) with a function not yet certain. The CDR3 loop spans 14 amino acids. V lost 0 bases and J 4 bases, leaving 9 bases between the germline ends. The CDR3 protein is CASSQSAGFYGYTF. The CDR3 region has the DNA TGCGCCAGCAGTCAATCCGCAGGATTCTATGGCTACACCTTC.

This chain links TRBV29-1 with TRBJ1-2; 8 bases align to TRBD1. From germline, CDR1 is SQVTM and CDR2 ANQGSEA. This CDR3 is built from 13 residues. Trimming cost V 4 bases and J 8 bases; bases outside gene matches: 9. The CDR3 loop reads CSVGGKTGEGYTF. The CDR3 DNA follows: TGCAGCGTTGGGGGAAAGACAGGGGAAGGCTACACCTTC.

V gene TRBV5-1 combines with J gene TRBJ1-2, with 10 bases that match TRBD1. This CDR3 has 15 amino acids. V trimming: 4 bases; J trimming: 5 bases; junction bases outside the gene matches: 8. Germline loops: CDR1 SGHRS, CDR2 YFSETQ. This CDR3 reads CASSGPGTGVYGYTF. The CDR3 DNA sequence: TGCGCCAGCAGCGGGCCCGGGACAGGGGTTTATGGCTACACCTTC.

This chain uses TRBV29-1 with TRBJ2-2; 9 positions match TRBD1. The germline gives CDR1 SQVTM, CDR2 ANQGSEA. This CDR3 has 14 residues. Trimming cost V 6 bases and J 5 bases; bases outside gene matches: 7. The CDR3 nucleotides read TGCAGCGTCGGTCGACAGGGGGTGACCGGGGAGCTGTTTTTT. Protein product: CSVGRQGVTGELFF.

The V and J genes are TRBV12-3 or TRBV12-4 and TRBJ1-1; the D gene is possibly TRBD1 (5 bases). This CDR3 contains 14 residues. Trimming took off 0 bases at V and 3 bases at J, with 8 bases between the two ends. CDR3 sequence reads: CASSLAGVDTEAFF. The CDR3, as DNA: TGTGCCAGCAGTTTAGCGGGGGTCGACACTGAAGCTTTCTTT.

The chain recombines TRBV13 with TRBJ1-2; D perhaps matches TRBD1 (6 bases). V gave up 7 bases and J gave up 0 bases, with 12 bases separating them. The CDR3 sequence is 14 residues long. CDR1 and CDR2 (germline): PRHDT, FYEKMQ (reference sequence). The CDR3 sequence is CASTGDIANYGYTF. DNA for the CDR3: TGTGCCAGCACGGGGGACATCGCTAACTATGGCTACACCTTC.

The CDR3 DNA follows: TGTGCCACCAGTGATAGCGACTATGGCTACACCTTC. It yields the protein CATSDSDYGYTF. The chain combines TRBV24-1 with TRBJ1-2, with D hard to call. The germline gives CDR1 KGHDR, CDR2 SFDVKD. Trimming left V 3 bases short and J 3 bases short, with 4 bases between. This CDR3 has 12 amino acids.

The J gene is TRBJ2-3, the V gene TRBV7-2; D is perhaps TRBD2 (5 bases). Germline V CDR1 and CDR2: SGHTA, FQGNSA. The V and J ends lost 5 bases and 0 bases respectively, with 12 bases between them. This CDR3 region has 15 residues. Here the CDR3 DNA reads TGTGCCAGCAGCCGTCCGGGAATTAGCACAGATACGCAGTATTTT. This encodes CASSRPGISTDTQYF.

The CDR3 loop is CASSVSSGAQYF. As DNA, the CDR3 is TGTGCCAGCAGTGTCTCTAGCGGGGCGCAGTATTTT. V is TRBV12-3 or TRBV12-4 and J is TRBJ2-3; 9 nucleotides agree with TRBD2. The CDR3 spans 12 residues. The V and J ends lost 5 bases and 10 bases, in that order; junction bases with no gene match: 4.

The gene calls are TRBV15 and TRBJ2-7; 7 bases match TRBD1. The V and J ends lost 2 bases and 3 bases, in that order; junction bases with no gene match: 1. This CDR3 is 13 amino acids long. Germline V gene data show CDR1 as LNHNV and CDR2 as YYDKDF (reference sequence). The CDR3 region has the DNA TGTGCCACCAGCAGACGACAGGGCTACGAGCAGTACTTC. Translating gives CATSRRQGYEQYF.